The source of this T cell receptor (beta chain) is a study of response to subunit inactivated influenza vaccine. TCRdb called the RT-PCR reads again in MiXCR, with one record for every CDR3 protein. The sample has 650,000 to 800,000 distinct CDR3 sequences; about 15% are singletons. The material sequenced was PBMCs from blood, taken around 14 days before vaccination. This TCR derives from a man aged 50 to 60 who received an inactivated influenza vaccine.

CDR3 sequence reads: CASSEVWFSEQFF. CDR3 DNA: TGTGCCAGCAGTGAAGTTTGGTTCAGTGAGCAGTTCTTC. The V call is TRBV6-1, the J call TRBJ2-1; D gene ambiguous. CDR3 length: 13 residues. Germline V CDR1 and CDR2: MNHNS, SASEGT. The V gene lost 1 base and the J gene lost 9 bases, with 10 bases spanning the gap.